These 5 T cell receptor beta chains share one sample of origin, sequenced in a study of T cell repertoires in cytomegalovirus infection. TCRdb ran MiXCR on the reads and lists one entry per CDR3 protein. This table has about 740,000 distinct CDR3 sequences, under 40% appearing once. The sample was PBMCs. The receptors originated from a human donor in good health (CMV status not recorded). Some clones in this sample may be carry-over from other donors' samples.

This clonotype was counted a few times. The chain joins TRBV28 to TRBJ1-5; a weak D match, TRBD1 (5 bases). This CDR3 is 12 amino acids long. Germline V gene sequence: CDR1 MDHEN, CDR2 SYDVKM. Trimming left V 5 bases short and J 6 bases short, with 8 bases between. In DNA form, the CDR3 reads TGTGCCAGCAGTCCCGACAGTCAGCCCCAGCATTTT. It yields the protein CASSPDSQPQHF.

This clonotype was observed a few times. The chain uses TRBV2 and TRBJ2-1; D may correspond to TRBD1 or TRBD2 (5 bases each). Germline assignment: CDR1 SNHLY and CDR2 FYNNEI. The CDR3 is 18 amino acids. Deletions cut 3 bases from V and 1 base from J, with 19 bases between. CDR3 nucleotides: TGTGCCAGCAGTGATATCGGGGCAGGGACGGTGTCCTACAATGAGCAGTTCTTC. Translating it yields CASSDIGAGTVSYNEQFF. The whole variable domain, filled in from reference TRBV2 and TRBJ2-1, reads EPEVTQTPSHQVTQMGQEVILRCVPISNHLYFYWYRQILGQKVEFLVSFYNNEISEKSEIFDDQFSVERPDGSNFTLKIRSTKLEDSAMYFCASSDIGAGTVSYNEQFFGPGTRLTVL.

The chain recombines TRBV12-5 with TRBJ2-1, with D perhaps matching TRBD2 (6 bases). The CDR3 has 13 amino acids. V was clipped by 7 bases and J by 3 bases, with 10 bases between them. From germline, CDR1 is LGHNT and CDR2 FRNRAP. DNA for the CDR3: TGTGCTAGTGCCAAGACTAGCTACAATGAGCAGTTCTTC. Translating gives CASAKTSYNEQFF.

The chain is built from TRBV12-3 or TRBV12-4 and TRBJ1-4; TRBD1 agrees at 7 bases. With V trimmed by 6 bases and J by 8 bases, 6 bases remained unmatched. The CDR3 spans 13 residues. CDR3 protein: CASRQGFVEKLFF. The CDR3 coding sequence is TGTGCCAGCAGACAGGGGTTTGTGGAAAAACTGTTTTTT.

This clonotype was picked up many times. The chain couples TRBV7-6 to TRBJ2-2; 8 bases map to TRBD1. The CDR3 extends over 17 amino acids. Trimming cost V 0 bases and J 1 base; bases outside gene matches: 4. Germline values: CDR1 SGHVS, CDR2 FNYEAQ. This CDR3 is CASSLAKGQVNTGELFF. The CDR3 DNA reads TGTGCCAGCAGCTTAGCGAAGGGACAGGTGAACACCGGGGAGCTGTTTTTT.